One and the same sample provided the 28 T cell receptor beta chains below, sequenced in a study of shared clonotypes between healthy human individuals. Generated by immunoSEQ multiplex PCR, the TCRdb table keeps only in-frame clones and is missing some. Of approximately 2.1 million clones listed, approximately 93% are singletons. Material: naive CD4+ T cells from PBMCs. Stated subset: CD45RA+ positively selected. These TCRs come from a young man in good health. Some clones in this sample may be carry-over from other donors' samples.

The chain couples TRBV19 to TRBJ2-4, with 12 bases matching TRBD2. J lost 8 bases, V lost 6 bases, and 5 bases had no gene match. In germline, CDR1 is LNHDA, CDR2 SQIVND (reference sequence). The CDR3 has 14 residues. The CDR3 coding sequence is TGTGCCAGTAGGCTAGCGGGAGGGGGGGACATTCAGTACTTC. Amino acid sequence: CASRLAGGGDIQYF. Drawing the rest from reference TRBV19 and TRBJ2-4, the complete variable domain is DGGITQSPKYLFRKEGQNVTLSCEQNLNHDAMYWYRQDPGQGLRLIYYSQIVNDFQKGDIAEGYSVSREKKESFPLTVTSAQKNPTAFYLCASRLAGGGDIQYFGAGTRLSVL.

This clone was seen only a few times. This CDR3 is CASSPWARESYEQYF. The CDR3 DNA follows: TGTGCCAGCAGCCCATGGGCGCGGGAGTCCTACGAGCAGTACTTC. The V call is TRBV5-5, the J call TRBJ2-7; 7 bases line up with TRBD2. This CDR3 has 15 residues. J was trimmed by 1 base and V by 4 bases; bases with no gene match: 8. Germline loops: CDR1 SGHKS, CDR2 YYEKEE (reference sequence).

For the CDR3, the DNA is TGTGCCAGCAGCAAAAGCGGGACCGACACCGGGGAGCTGTTTTTT. It encodes CASSKSGTDTGELFF. This chain links TRBV11-3 with TRBJ2-2; TRBD2 matches 7 bases. CDR1 and CDR2 from the germline V gene are SGHNT and YENEEA. This CDR3 region has 15 residues. After removal of 5 bases from V and 3 bases from J, the junction contained 6 bases not matched to a gene.

The chain is built from TRBV19 and TRBJ1-2; 7 positions match TRBD1. The V and J ends lost 10 bases and 2 bases, in that order; junction bases with no gene match: 13. The CDR3 runs 15 residues. Germline V lookup: CDR1 LNHDA, CDR2 SQIVND (reference sequence). The CDR3 coding sequence is TGTGCCACCACAATGGGCAGGGGGGACAACTATGGCTACACCTTC. This sequence encodes CATTMGRGDNYGYTF.

CDR3 sequence reads: CASSGWVGNTIYF. CDR3 nucleotides: TGCGCCAGCAGCGGCTGGGTCGGAAACACCATATATTTT. This chain connects TRBV10-1 to TRBJ1-3; no reliable D call. The germline gives CDR1 WNHNN, CDR2 SYGVQD (reference sequence). The CDR3 contains 13 residues. Trimming shortened V by 6 bases and J by 4 bases, and 10 bases separated the two germline ends.

The chain uses TRBV7-2 and TRBJ2-1; D unresolved. Trimming removed 5 bases from V and 7 bases from J, with 21 bases in between. The CDR3 is 16 amino acids. Germline loops: CDR1 SGHTA, CDR2 FQGNSA. The CDR3 nucleotides are TGTGCCAGCAGCCGGCGGCGAAGGACCAAAACAAATGAGCAGTTCTTC. It translates to CASSRRRRTKTNEQFF.

CDR3 nucleotide sequence: TGCGCCAGCAGCTTGGTTGCGGGGGCCACCACAGATACGCAGTATTTT. Protein product: CASSLVAGATTDTQYF. This sequence joins TRBV5-1 and TRBJ2-3; TRBD2 might be the D (7 bases). CDR1 is SGHRS, CDR2 YFSETQ, per germline. V lost 0 bases and J 2 bases, leaving 13 bases between the germline ends. This CDR3 has 16 amino acids.

This chain links TRBV6-1 with TRBJ1-3; D uncertain. Germline V gives CDR1 MNHNS, CDR2 SASEGT. The CDR3 length is 15 residues. V was shortened by 6 bases and J by 0 bases, with 12 bases between the two germline ends. The CDR3 protein is CASRDPAVSGNTIYF. CDR3 in DNA: TGTGCCAGCAGGGATCCGGCGGTCTCTGGAAACACCATATATTTT.

This chain links TRBV9 with TRBJ1-2; 7 positions match TRBD1. The V segment lost 0 bases and the J segment 7 bases; nucleotides outside the gene matches: 6. Germline V gene lookup returns CDR1 SGDLS and CDR2 YYNGEE. This CDR3 comprises 14 residues. CDR3: CASSVAGTDSGYTF. As DNA, the CDR3 is TGTGCCAGCAGCGTAGCTGGGACAGATTCTGGCTACACCTTC. Using reference TRBV9 and TRBJ1-2 for the parts outside the CDR3, the full variable domain is DSGVTQTPKHLITATGQRVTLRCSPRSGDLSVYWYQQSLDQGLQFLIQYYNGEERAKGNILERFSAQQFPDLHSELNLSSLELGDSALYFCASSVAGTDSGYTFGSGTRLTVV.

The chain is built from TRBV18 and TRBJ1-4; the D is unclear. Germline CDR1 reads KGHSH; CDR2 reads LQKENI. The CDR3 is 13 amino acids. Trimming stripped 6 bases from V and 3 bases from J, with 8 bases between. CDR3 amino acids: CASSEGSNEKLFF. The CDR3 bases are TGTGCCAGCTCGGAGGGTTCTAATGAAAAACTGTTTTTT.

The rearrangement joins TRBV6-4 to TRBJ2-7, with 8 bases aligning to TRBD2. This CDR3 contains 15 residues. J was trimmed by 4 bases and V by 4 bases; bases with no gene match: 9. CDR1 MRHNA and CDR2 SNTAGT come from the germline V gene. The CDR3 sequence is CASSAVLAVPYEQYF. In DNA form, the CDR3 reads TGTGCCAGCAGTGCGGTACTAGCGGTCCCTTACGAGCAGTACTTC.

CDR3 in DNA: TGCGCCAGCAGCCAAGATTCTAGGAATTACGTGGCGGGCCGGACCGGGGAGCTGTTTTTT. Amino acid sequence: CASSQDSRNYVAGRTGELFF. The chain joins TRBV4-1 to TRBJ2-2, with D tentatively TRBD2 (5 bases). The CDR3 is made up of 20 amino acids. CDR1 is MGHRA, CDR2 YSYEKL, per germline. V gave up 0 bases and J gave up 5 bases, with 25 bases separating them.

This clone was seen once. J is TRBJ2-7 and V is TRBV6-1, with 7 bases identical to TRBD2. The CDR3 extends over 13 amino acids. From germline, CDR1 is MNHNS and CDR2 SASEGT. After removal of 0 bases from V and 6 bases from J, the junction contained 2 bases not matched to a gene. CDR3 loop: CASSEAGGGEQYF. The CDR3 nucleotides read TGTGCCAGCAGTGAAGCCGGCGGGGGCGAGCAGTACTTC.

The chain links TRBV4-2 to TRBJ2-3; TRBD2 aligns across 12 bases. The CDR3 covers 18 residues. V lost 1 base to trimming and J lost 4 bases; unmatched junction nucleotides: 9. Germline V gives CDR1 LGHNA, CDR2 YNFKEQ. The CDR3, as DNA: TGTGCCAGCAGCCAAGTAGCCCTAGCGGGAGGGGCTCCAGATACGCAGTATTTT. Its protein product is CASSQVALAGGAPDTQYF.

As for this clone: This same CDR3 is encoded by further DNA sequences in the sample. V usage is TRBV5-1 and J usage is TRBJ1-1; D is unclear. Trimming took 0 bases from V and 5 from J, leaving 8 bases between them. CDR3 length: 13 residues. Germline assignment: CDR1 SGHRS and CDR2 YFSETQ. This CDR3 reads CASSLAAGTEAFF. DNA for the CDR3: TGCGCCAGCAGCTTGGCCGCGGGAACTGAAGCTTTCTTT.

This clone was picked up one time. This sequence joins TRBV5-5 and TRBJ1-5, with unresolved D. The V and J ends lost 4 bases and 0 bases respectively, with 26 bases between them. This CDR3 has 20 amino acids. Germline V CDR1 and CDR2: SGHKS, YYEKEE (reference sequence). This CDR3 reads CASSPTLQPGIYYSNQPQHF. CDR3 DNA sequence: TGTGCCAGCAGCCCGACCCTCCAGCCCGGTATCTACTATAGCAATCAGCCCCAGCATTTT. Variable domain in full (rest from reference TRBV5-5 and TRBJ1-5): DAGVTQSPTHLIKTRGQQVTLRCSPISGHKSVSWYQQVLGQGPQFIFQYYEKEERGRGNFPDRFSARQFPNYSSELNVNALLLGDSALYLCASSPTLQPGIYYSNQPQHFGDGTRLSIL.

This clone showed up just a few times. This sequence joins TRBV9 and TRBJ1-1; no firm D call. V gave up 0 bases and J gave up 4 bases, with 7 bases separating them. The CDR3 runs to 13 residues. Germline V gene data show CDR1 as SGDLS and CDR2 as YYNGEE. CDR3 residues: CASSVATGTEAFF. In nucleotides, the CDR3 is TGTGCCAGCAGCGTAGCTACCGGCACTGAAGCTTTCTTT.

This clone has just a few counts. The rearrangement joins TRBV5-4 to TRBJ1-1; no clear D. The V gene's germline CDR1 is SGHNT and CDR2 YYREEE (reference sequence). This CDR3 contains 14 residues. Between the trimmed V and J ends, which lost 2 bases and 5 bases, there was a span of 13 bases. The CDR3 protein is CASSFHGDGTEAFF. Written as DNA, the CDR3 is TGTGCCAGCAGCTTCCACGGGGATGGGACTGAAGCTTTCTTT.

This clone was seen once. The rearrangement uses TRBV19 and TRBJ2-1; D is uncertain. The CDR3 spans 14 residues. The germline V and J ends were trimmed by 4 bases and 8 bases, with 15 bases remaining between them. The germline CDR1 and CDR2 sequences are LNHDA and SQIVND (reference sequence). The CDR3 nucleotides read TGTGCCAGTAGTACGTGGCCCGGGCTCGATGAGCAGTTCTTC. Protein sequence: CASSTWPGLDEQFF.

The V and J genes are TRBV7-2 and TRBJ1-4, with D unresolved. Trimming took off 3 bases at V and 8 bases at J, with 19 bases between the two ends. CDR3 length: 16 amino acids. Germline V gene data show CDR1 as SGHTA and CDR2 as FQGNSA. The CDR3 reads CASSFGPLRVGEKLFF. The CDR3 region has the DNA TGTGCCAGCAGCTTCGGGCCTTTGAGGGTCGGGGAAAAACTGTTTTTT.

This chain links TRBV18 with TRBJ2-5, with 7 positions matching TRBD2. Trimming removed 3 bases from V and 5 bases from J; junction bases left unmatched: 9. Germline V gene lookup returns CDR1 KGHSH and CDR2 LQKENI. This CDR3 contains 15 residues. CDR3 loop: CASSPLTGGSETQYF. The CDR3 bases are TGTGCCAGCTCACCTCTAACGGGGGGTTCCGAGACCCAGTACTTC.

V is TRBV28 and J is TRBJ1-5; D is unclear. Trimming shortened V by 1 base and J by 4 bases, and 11 bases separated the two germline ends. The germline V gene has CDR1 MDHEN and CDR2 SYDVKM. CDR3 length: 15 amino acids. CDR3 nucleotides: TGTGCCAGCAGTTTATTAGGGTCGTGGAATCAGCCCCAGCATTTT. Its translation is CASSLLGSWNQPQHF.

This clone was observed a few times. The V gene is TRBV4-3, the J gene TRBJ1-5, with no clear D. Trimming left V 0 bases short and J 5 bases short, with 11 bases between. The CDR3 contains 15 residues. The V gene's germline CDR1 is LGHNA and CDR2 YSLEER. CDR3 DNA: TGCGCCAGCAGCCAAGATCTAGCATACTATCAGCCCCAGCATTTT. It encodes CASSQDLAYYQPQHF.

This clone was seen a single time. V and J are TRBV28 and TRBJ2-1; a possible D gene is TRBD2 (6 bases). There are 15 residues in the CDR3. V was clipped by 8 bases and J by 5 bases, with 19 bases between them. The V gene's germline CDR1 is MDHEN and CDR2 SYDVKM. CDR3 sequence reads: CASRLGPWGDNEQFF. The CDR3 DNA reads TGTGCCAGCCGCCTCGGACCCTGGGGGGACAATGAGCAGTTCTTC.

The chain couples TRBV28 to TRBJ2-5, with TRBD1 identical over 8 bases. The J call is doubtful: the DNA matches TRBJ2-7 better. The CDR3 runs 15 residues. The germline gives CDR1 MDHEN, CDR2 SYDVKM. CDR3 sequence (DNA): TGTGCCACCACCCCCAGACAGGGGTACTCCTACGAGCAGTACTTC. It is translated as CATTPRQGYSYEQYF.

The gene calls are TRBV10-1 and TRBJ2-1; the D gene is possibly TRBD1 (6 bases). Germline CDR1 and CDR2: WNHNN and SYGVQD (reference sequence). The germline V and J ends were trimmed by 4 bases and 7 bases, with 11 bases remaining between them. There are 13 residues in the CDR3. The DNA for the CDR3 is TGCGCCAGCAGTGCTCCAGGGGAGAATGAGCAGTTCTTC. Encoded protein: CASSAPGENEQFF.

Comment on this clone: Other DNA sequences in the sample encode the same CDR3. The chain uses TRBV5-1 and TRBJ1-1, with D tentatively TRBD1 (6 bases). The CDR3 is 14 amino acids. Germline V gene lookup returns CDR1 SGHRS and CDR2 YFSETQ. V lost 4 bases and J lost 0, with 10 bases in between. The CDR3 loop reads CASSPDRMNTEAFF. Written as DNA, the CDR3 is TGCGCCAGCAGCCCGGACAGAATGAACACTGAAGCTTTCTTT.

The CDR3 DNA reads as TGTGCCAGCAGCCATTTCGCCTCACCATCCTACGAGCAGTACTTC. Encoded protein: CASSHFASPSYEQYF. The V call is TRBV16, the J call TRBJ2-7; no definite D call. The CDR3 length is 15 residues. V lost 3 bases to trimming and J lost 1 base, with 13 bases between them. Germline CDR1 is KGHSY and CDR2 is FQNENV.